The 32 T cell receptor beta chains in this list originate from one sample, sequenced in a study of cytomegalovirus exposure and HLA in healthy donors. Use of 60 Vbeta and 13 Jbeta primers characterized the PCR. This table comes from immunoSEQ multiplex PCR, and its TCRdb copy is limited to in-frame clones, with some not included. This table has about 130,000 clones, less than 85% appearing once. Material for sequencing was PBMCs. These receptors were taken from a man aged 18 to 35 in good health and CMV-seropositive.

This chain links TRBV2 with TRBJ1-6; D unclear. V lost 7 bases, J lost 0 bases, and 10 bases lay in between. The CDR3 is made up of 15 amino acids. Germline V gives CDR1 SNHLY, CDR2 FYNNEI. CDR3 coding DNA: TGTGCCAGCAACCCCGAGAGCTCCTATAATTCACCCCTCCACTTT. Its protein product is CASNPESSYNSPLHF.

V gene TRBV15 combines with J gene TRBJ1-2; possible D gene TRBD1, 5 bases. V dropped 3 bases and J dropped 4 bases, with 12 bases sitting between them. From germline, CDR1 is LNHNV and CDR2 YYDKDF (reference sequence). The CDR3 has 14 amino acids. CDR3 bases: TGTGCCACCAGCAGGCCACAGGAGACCTATGGCTACACCTTC. Protein product: CATSRPQETYGYTF.

This clone was recorded only once. This sequence joins TRBV27 and TRBJ1-2; the D gene is possibly TRBD1 (6 bases). The CDR3 runs to 14 residues. Germline V CDR1 and CDR2: MNHEY, SMNVEV (reference sequence). Trimming removed 7 bases from V and 2 bases from J, with 14 bases in between. The DNA of the CDR3 is TGTGCCAGCACCCCCCACCAGGGGAACTATGGCTACACCTTC. It translates to CASTPHQGNYGYTF.

In DNA, the CDR3 is TGTGCCAGCAGCGAACGAGGGCAGGGGAACGGAAACACCATATATTTT. As protein: CASSERGQGNGNTIYF. V and J are TRBV9 and TRBJ1-3, with a possible D match to TRBD1 (6 bases). Germline assignment: CDR1 SGDLS and CDR2 YYNGEE. The CDR3 is 16 residues long. Trimming stripped 3 bases from V and 4 bases from J, with 17 bases between.

The chain carries TRBV30 and TRBJ1-1; D might be TRBD1 (6 bases). Germline lookup yields CDR1 GTSNPN and CDR2 SVGIG (reference sequence). The CDR3 is 11 amino acids. Trimming shortened V by 4 bases and J by 5 bases, and 8 bases separated the two germline ends. The CDR3 DNA reads TGTGCCTGGAAGAGGGGGACTGAAGCTTTCTTT. Protein: CAWKRGTEAFF. The complete variable domain, with remaining parts taken from reference TRBV30 and TRBJ1-1, reads SQTIHQWPATLVQPVGSPLSLECTVEGTSNPNLYWYRQAAGRGLQLLFYSVGIGQISSEVPQNLSASRPQDRQFILSSKKLLLSDSGFYLCAWKRGTEAFFGQGTRLTVV.

The chain has TRBV18 and TRBJ2-6, with D unclear. Per germline, CDR1 KGHSH and CDR2 LQKENI. The CDR3 consists of 19 residues. The V end was cut by 1 base, the J end by 0 bases, with 16 bases between. CDR3 in DNA: TGTGCCAGCTCACCACGTGAGATATCGGGTCTCTCTGGGGCCAACGTCCTGACTTTC. Translated: CASSPREISGLSGANVLTF. The variable domain in full, with the rest retrieved from reference TRBV18 and TRBJ2-6, is NAGVMQNPRHLVRRRGQEARLRCSPMKGHSHVYWYRQLPEEGLKFMVYLQKENIIDESGMPKERFSAEFPKEGPSILRIQQVVRGDSAAYFCASSPREISGLSGANVLTFGAGSRLTVL.

A note on this clone: This specimen includes other DNA sequences encoding the same CDR3. The chain links TRBV20-1 to TRBJ1-2; D is unclear. CDR3 length: 11 amino acids. Deletions cut 4 bases from V and 2 bases from J, with 5 bases between. Germline values: CDR1 DFQATT, CDR2 SNEGSKA (reference sequence). The chain's CDR3 is CSATENYGYTF. The CDR3 bases are TGCAGTGCTACGGAGAACTATGGCTACACCTTC.

The chain recombines TRBV6-1 with TRBJ1-6; D is perhaps TRBD1 (5 bases). The V end was cut by 4 bases, the J end by 0 bases, with 10 bases between. Germline V lookup: CDR1 MNHNS, CDR2 SASEGT. The CDR3 covers 16 residues. This CDR3 is CASSGQGFSYNSPLHF. CDR3 bases: TGTGCCAGCAGTGGGCAGGGCTTCTCCTATAATTCACCCCTCCACTTT.

V usage is TRBV10-1 and J usage is TRBJ1-2; tentatively, D is TRBD1 (6 bases). Germline assignment: CDR1 WNHNN and CDR2 SYGVQD (reference sequence). There are 14 residues in the CDR3. Trimming removed 7 bases at V and 2 bases at J, with 14 bases between. DNA for the CDR3: TGCGCCAGCATTAGGACAGTAGTCAACTATGGCTACACCTTC. It specifies CASIRTVVNYGYTF.

This chain links TRBV29-1 with TRBJ2-7; 11 nucleotides agree with TRBD1. CDR3 length equals 15 residues. CDR1 SQVTM and CDR2 ANQGSEA come from the germline V gene. V shed 3 bases and J 5 bases; nucleotides not matched to a gene: 9. CDR3 DNA sequence: TGCAGCGTTGATTTTGGGGACAGGGGGTCCAACGAGCAGTACTTC. Its protein product is CSVDFGDRGSNEQYF.

The chain uses TRBV27 and TRBJ2-7, with D unclear. V lost 2 bases and J 2 bases, leaving 7 bases between the germline ends. The germline gives CDR1 MNHEY, CDR2 SMNVEV (reference sequence). This CDR3 is built from 13 residues. CDR3 protein: CASSLGGPYEQYF. CDR3 coding DNA: TGTGCCAGCAGTTTAGGCGGCCCCTACGAGCAGTACTTC.

In its sample, this clone was seen a few times. This sequence joins TRBV5-1 and TRBJ1-1; possibly TRBD1 for D (5 bases). The CDR3 length is 15 residues. Germline V lookup: CDR1 SGHRS, CDR2 YFSETQ. The ends were cut back, 0 bases at V and 2 bases at J, with 11 bases in the middle. For the CDR3, the DNA is TGCGCCAGCAGCTTGGTGGGGCAGGGAAACACTGAAGCTTTCTTT. This sequence encodes CASSLVGQGNTEAFF.

The chain is built from TRBV5-1 and TRBJ1-6; 9 nucleotides align to TRBD1. With 3 bases clipped from V and 9 bases from J, the junction kept 7 bases outside the gene matches. Germline V gene sequence: CDR1 SGHRS, CDR2 YFSETQ. The CDR3 length is 15 residues. CDR3: CASSWQTGGSSPLHF. DNA for the CDR3: TGCGCCAGCAGCTGGCAGACAGGGGGGTCTTCACCCCTCCACTTT.

V and J are TRBV10-2 and TRBJ1-4; unclear D gene. Germline V gives CDR1 WSHSY, CDR2 SAAADI. This CDR3 is 14 amino acids long. V was pared by 3 bases and J by 3 bases, with 8 bases between. This CDR3 is CASSESGPNEKLFF. DNA for the CDR3: TGCGCCAGCAGTGAATCAGGTCCTAATGAAAAACTGTTTTTT.

This clone was picked up one time. J is TRBJ2-7 and V is TRBV29-1; 7 bases align to TRBD2. The CDR3 is made up of 17 amino acids. Trimming took 4 bases from V and 2 from J; bases not matched to a gene: 17. Germline V CDR1 and CDR2: SQVTM, ANQGSEA. The CDR3 spells CSVGDHPSSGVTYEQYF. As DNA, the CDR3 is TGCAGCGTTGGGGATCACCCCTCTAGCGGAGTTACCTACGAGCAGTACTTC.

This clone was picked up one time. The chain uses TRBV21-1 and TRBJ1-5. TRBV21-1 is recorded as a pseudogene. CDR3 length: 15 amino acids. The CDR3 nucleotides read TGTGCCAGGACTCCCCCGGGGGGCGAAGGTCAGCCCCAGCATTTT. This translates into CARTPPGGEGQPQHF.

This chain uses TRBV11-2 with TRBJ2-4; no clear D. Germline loops: CDR1 SGHAT, CDR2 FQNNGV. V was clipped by 1 base and J by 7 bases, with 14 bases between them. This CDR3 has 15 residues. The CDR3 DNA follows: TGTGCCAGCAGCTTAGGATCTCGTATTCAGAACATTCAGTACTTC. Translated: CASSLGSRIQNIQYF.

The chain employs TRBV27 and TRBJ2-7, with D perhaps TRBD2 (6 bases). Germline V gene sequence: CDR1 MNHEY, CDR2 SMNVEV (reference sequence). The CDR3 sequence is 15 residues long. Trimming removed 3 bases at V and 7 bases at J, with 19 bases between. CDR3 sequence (DNA): TGTGCCAGCAGTTTGGGGGGAGGCAGGGCGCGAGAGCAGTACTTC. It encodes CASSLGGGRAREQYF.

The chain joins TRBV5-4 to TRBJ2-2; 7 bases fit TRBD2. The CDR3 is made up of 14 amino acids. The ends lost 4 bases at V and 8 bases at J; junction bases unmatched: 8. Germline V lookup: CDR1 SGHNT, CDR2 YYREEE (reference sequence). CDR3 protein: CASSRGTNKGELFF. Written as DNA, the CDR3 is TGTGCCAGCAGCCGTGGGACTAACAAGGGGGAGCTGTTTTTT.

This chain uses TRBV27 with TRBJ2-7; tentative D call: TRBD1 (6 bases). The CDR3 is made up of 17 amino acids. V lost 5 bases, J lost 6 bases, and 26 bases lay in between. CDR1 MNHEY and CDR2 SMNVEV come from the germline V gene (reference sequence). As DNA, the CDR3 is TGTGCCAGCAGTCCCCACCGCCGGCAGGGGTTCATGGGCGAGCAGTACTTC. It is translated as CASSPHRRQGFMGEQYF.

The V call is TRBV6-1, the J call TRBJ1-1; 7 bases match TRBD1. The CDR3 is 14 amino acids. Losses at the gene ends were 8 bases for V and 5 bases for J; bases not matched to a gene: 11. Per germline, CDR1 MNHNS and CDR2 SASEGT. The chain's CDR3 is CASASGGRETEAFF. CDR3 nucleotides: TGTGCCAGCGCCTCAGGGGGTAGAGAGACTGAAGCTTTCTTT.

This clone was recorded only once. The chain employs TRBV7-3 and TRBJ2-3, with TRBD2 matching over 9 bases. The germline V gene encodes CDR1 SGHTA and CDR2 FQGTGA. After removal of 5 bases from V and 9 bases from J, the junction contained 6 bases not matched to a gene. This CDR3 has 13 amino acids. The CDR3 loop is CASSPGLAHTQYF. The CDR3 DNA follows: TGTGCCAGCAGCCCGGGACTAGCCCACACGCAGTATTTT.

This clone was recorded only once. The chain links TRBV12-5 to TRBJ2-3; tentative D call: TRBD2 (5 bases). This CDR3 region has 15 residues. Trimming removed 7 bases at V and 0 bases at J, with 14 bases between. Germline loops: CDR1 LGHNT, CDR2 FRNRAP. The CDR3: CASANGTSSTDTQYF. In DNA form, the CDR3 reads TGTGCTAGTGCCAACGGCACTAGTAGCACAGATACGCAGTATTTT.

The chain is built from TRBV4-1 and TRBJ2-3, with a weak D call TRBD2 (5 bases). This CDR3 is built from 15 residues. The germline V gene has CDR1 MGHRA and CDR2 YSYEKL. Trimming left V 3 bases short and J 5 bases short, with 15 bases between. As DNA, the CDR3 is TGCGCCAGCAGCCATGCCAGTTTTAGCGAAGATACGCAGTATTTT. It translates to CASSHASFSEDTQYF.

Here the CDR3 DNA reads TGTGCCAGCAGTCCCGAACAGGGGCCATCCTACGAGCAGTACTTC. This translates into CASSPEQGPSYEQYF. V usage is TRBV6-6 and J usage is TRBJ2-7, with 7 nucleotides matching TRBD1. CDR1 MNHNY and CDR2 SVGAGI come from the germline V gene (reference sequence). The CDR3 has 15 amino acids. V lost 5 bases and J lost 1; bases outside the gene matches: 8.

The rearrangement joins TRBV19 to TRBJ2-7; the match to TRBD1 covers 7 bases. Losses at the gene ends were 2 bases for V and 2 bases for J; bases not matched to a gene: 3. The CDR3 loop spans 14 amino acids. Germline lookup yields CDR1 LNHDA and CDR2 SQIVND (reference sequence). The CDR3 nucleotides read TGTGCCAGTAGTATACAGACAGGGACCTACGAGCAGTACTTC. This sequence encodes CASSIQTGTYEQYF.

This clone was seen a handful of times. J is TRBJ1-1 and V is TRBV29-1; tentative D call: TRBD1 (5 bases). This CDR3 region has 16 residues. Trimming stripped 7 bases from V and 6 bases from J, with 27 bases between. The germline V gene has CDR1 SQVTM and CDR2 ANQGSEA. DNA for the CDR3: TGCAGCGCCGAACTCCCCGCCCGACTGGGGGGGGCTGAAGCTTTCTTT. Translating it yields CSAELPARLGGAEAFF.

The genes are TRBV7-3 and TRBJ1-1; tentative D call: TRBD1 (6 bases). This CDR3 spans 15 amino acids. V lost 5 bases to trimming and J lost 3 bases, with 16 bases between them. Germline V lookup: CDR1 SGHTA, CDR2 FQGTGA. CDR3 loop: CASSRRGLADTEAFF. The DNA of the CDR3 is TGTGCCAGCAGCCGCAGGGGCCTAGCGGACACTGAAGCTTTCTTT.

This clone was recorded only once. The chain uses TRBV29-1 and TRBJ1-1; no firm D call. Germline V gene data show CDR1 as SQVTM and CDR2 as ANQGSEA. This CDR3 has 14 residues. V was shortened by 1 base and J by 2 bases, with 11 bases between the two germline ends. For the CDR3, the DNA is TGCAGCGTTGAAGGGCTCAACCCTAACACTGAAGCTTTCTTT. This codes for CSVEGLNPNTEAFF.

V is TRBV6-6 and J is TRBJ2-5; 10 nucleotides match TRBD2. The J call may not be correct, given that the DNA end is closer to TRBJ2-7. CDR3 length: 16 residues. From germline, CDR1 is MNHNY and CDR2 SVGAGI (reference sequence). The CDR3 loop reads CASSYQLAGLVYEQYF. CDR3 in DNA: TGTGCCAGCAGTTATCAACTAGCGGGGTTGGTCTACGAGCAGTACTTC.

V usage is TRBV11-2 and J usage is TRBJ2-5, with D perhaps TRBD2 (7 bases). Germline-derived CDR1 and CDR2 are SGHAT and FQNNGV. This CDR3 is built from 17 residues. V lost 1 base, J lost 0 bases, and 15 bases lay in between. The CDR3 DNA sequence: TGTGCCAGCAGCTTAGGTTGGGGGGGCCTGAACCAAGAGACCCAGTACTTC. The encoded protein is CASSLGWGGLNQETQYF.

The gene calls are TRBV30 and TRBJ2-5; perhaps TRBD1 as D (5 bases). Germline values: CDR1 GTSNPN, CDR2 SVGIG (reference sequence). The CDR3 sequence is 11 residues long. V dropped 7 bases and J dropped 7 bases, with 13 bases sitting between them. The CDR3 region has the DNA TGTGCCTCCTCTGGGCAGGGGACCCAGTACTTC. Translating it yields CASSGQGTQYF.